The clone carrying this T cell receptor (beta chain) was detected a few times. Its antigen remains unidentified. The entry originates in a study of T-cell reconstitution after alpha-beta-depleted transplantation in children. Study-wide results and limits: Surviving recipient T cells and thymic progenitors produced the high day-60 TCRbeta diversity seen in some patients. Roughly two months post-transplant, alpha-beta T cells reportedly originated from several hundred graft clones that had expanded. T-cell numbers and diversity, one year after transplant, stemmed largely from T cells that were newly produced.

The authors prepared the TCRbeta library with unique molecular identifiers. TCRdb reprocessed the PCR reads with MiXCR, giving one entry per CDR3 protein. Of a few hundred thousand distinct CDR3 sequences in the sample, 25% to 30% were seen once. The TCR was taken from a boy under two years old with Wiskott-Aldrich syndrome, due to receive a stem cell transplant. The source material was PBMCs, sampled before TCRalphabeta/CD19-depleted stem cell transplant.

CDR3: CASSPEITGELFF. For the CDR3, the DNA is TGTGCCAGCAGCCCCGAGATCACCGGGGAGCTGTTTTTT. This sequence joins TRBV7-3 and TRBJ2-2; D unresolved. Germline assignment: CDR1 SGHTA and CDR2 FQGTGA. Deletions cut 5 bases from V and 4 bases from J, with 8 bases between. The CDR3 is made up of 13 amino acids.